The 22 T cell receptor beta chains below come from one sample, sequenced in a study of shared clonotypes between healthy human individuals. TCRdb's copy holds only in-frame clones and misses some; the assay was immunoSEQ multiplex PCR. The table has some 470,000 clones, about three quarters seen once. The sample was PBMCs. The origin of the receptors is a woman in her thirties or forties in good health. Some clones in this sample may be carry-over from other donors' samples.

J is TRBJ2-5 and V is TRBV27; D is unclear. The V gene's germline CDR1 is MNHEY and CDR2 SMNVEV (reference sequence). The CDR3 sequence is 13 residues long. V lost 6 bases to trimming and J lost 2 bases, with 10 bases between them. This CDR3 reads CASRANSQETQYF. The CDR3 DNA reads TGTGCCAGCAGGGCTAACTCACAAGAGACCCAGTACTTC.

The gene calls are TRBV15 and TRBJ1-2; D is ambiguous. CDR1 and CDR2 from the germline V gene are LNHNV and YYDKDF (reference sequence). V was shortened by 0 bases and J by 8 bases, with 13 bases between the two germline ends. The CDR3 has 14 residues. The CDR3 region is CATSRDEWARGYTF. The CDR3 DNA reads TGTGCCACCAGCAGAGATGAGTGGGCAAGGGGCTACACCTTC.

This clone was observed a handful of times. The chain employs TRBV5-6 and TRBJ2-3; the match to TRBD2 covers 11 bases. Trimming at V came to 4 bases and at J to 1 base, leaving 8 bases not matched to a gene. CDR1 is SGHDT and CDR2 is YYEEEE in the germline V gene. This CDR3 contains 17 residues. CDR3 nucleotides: TGTGCCAGCAGCGAGCTACTAGCGGGAGATGGCACAGATACGCAGTATTTT. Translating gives CASSELLAGDGTDTQYF.

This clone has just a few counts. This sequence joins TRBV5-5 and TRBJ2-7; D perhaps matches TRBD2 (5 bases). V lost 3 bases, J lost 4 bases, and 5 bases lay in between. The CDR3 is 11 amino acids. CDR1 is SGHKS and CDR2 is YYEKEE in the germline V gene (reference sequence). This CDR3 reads CASSSGYEQYF. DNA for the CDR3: TGTGCCAGCAGCTCGGGGTACGAGCAGTACTTC.

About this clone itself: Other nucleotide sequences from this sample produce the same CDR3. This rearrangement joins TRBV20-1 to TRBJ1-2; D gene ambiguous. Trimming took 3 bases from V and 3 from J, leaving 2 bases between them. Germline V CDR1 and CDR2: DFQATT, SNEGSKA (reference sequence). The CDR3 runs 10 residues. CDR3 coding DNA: TGCAGTGCTAGTTACTATGGCTACACCTTC. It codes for CSASYYGYTF.

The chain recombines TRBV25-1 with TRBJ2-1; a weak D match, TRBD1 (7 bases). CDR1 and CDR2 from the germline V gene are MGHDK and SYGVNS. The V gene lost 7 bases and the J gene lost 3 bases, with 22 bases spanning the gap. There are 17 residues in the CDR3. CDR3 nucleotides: TGTGCCAGCACTGGGGGGAGAGGGGGCGAACTCTACAATGAGCAGTTCTTC. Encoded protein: CASTGGRGGELYNEQFF.

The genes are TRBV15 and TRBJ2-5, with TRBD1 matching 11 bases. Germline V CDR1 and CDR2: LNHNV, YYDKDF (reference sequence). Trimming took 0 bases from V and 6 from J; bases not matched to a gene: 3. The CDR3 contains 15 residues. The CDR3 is CATSREGTGGKTQYF. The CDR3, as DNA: TGTGCCACCAGCAGAGAGGGGACAGGGGGGAAGACCCAGTACTTC.

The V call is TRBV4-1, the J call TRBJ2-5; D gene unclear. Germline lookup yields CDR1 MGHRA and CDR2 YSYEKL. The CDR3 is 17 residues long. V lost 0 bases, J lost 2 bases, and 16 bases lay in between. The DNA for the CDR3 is TGCGCCAGCAGCCAAGAGTGGTATTCGAAGGGACAAGAGACCCAGTACTTC. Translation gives CASSQEWYSKGQETQYF.

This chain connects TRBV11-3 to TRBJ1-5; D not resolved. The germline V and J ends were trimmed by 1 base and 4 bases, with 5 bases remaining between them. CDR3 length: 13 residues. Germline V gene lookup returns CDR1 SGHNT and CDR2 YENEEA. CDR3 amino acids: CASSLGPNQPQHF. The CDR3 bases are TGTGCCAGCAGCTTAGGGCCTAATCAGCCCCAGCATTTT.

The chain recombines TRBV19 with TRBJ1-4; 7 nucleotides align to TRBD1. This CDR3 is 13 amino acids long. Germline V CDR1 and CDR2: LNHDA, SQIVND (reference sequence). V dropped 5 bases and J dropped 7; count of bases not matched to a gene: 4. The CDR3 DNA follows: TGTGCCAGTAGTGGTCACAGGGGTGAAAAACTGTTTTTT. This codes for CASSGHRGEKLFF. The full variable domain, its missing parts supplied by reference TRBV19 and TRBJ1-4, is DGGITQSPKYLFRKEGQNVTLSCEQNLNHDAMYWYRQDPGQGLRLIYYSQIVNDFQKGDIAEGYSVSREKKESFPLTVTSAQKNPTAFYLCASSGHRGEKLFFGSGTQLSVL.

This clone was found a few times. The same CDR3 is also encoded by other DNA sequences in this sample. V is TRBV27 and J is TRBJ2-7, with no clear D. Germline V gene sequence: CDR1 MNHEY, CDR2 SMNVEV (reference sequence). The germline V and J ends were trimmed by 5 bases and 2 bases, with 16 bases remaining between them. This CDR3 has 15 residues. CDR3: CASSPLTRPPYEQYF. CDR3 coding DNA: TGTGCCAGCAGTCCCCTGACCCGCCCTCCCTACGAGCAGTACTTC.

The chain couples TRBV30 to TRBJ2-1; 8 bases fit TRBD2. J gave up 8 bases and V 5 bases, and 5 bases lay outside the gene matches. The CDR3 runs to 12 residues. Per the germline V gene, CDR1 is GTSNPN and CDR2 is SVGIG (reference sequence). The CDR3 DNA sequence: TGTGCCTGGTCCGGGACTAGGGATGAGCAGTTCTTC. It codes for CAWSGTRDEQFF.

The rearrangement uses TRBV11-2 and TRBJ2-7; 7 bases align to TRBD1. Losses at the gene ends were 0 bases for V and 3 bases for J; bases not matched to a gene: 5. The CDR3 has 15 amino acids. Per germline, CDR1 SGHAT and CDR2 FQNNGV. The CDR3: CASSLESTGYYEQYF. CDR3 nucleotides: TGTGCCAGCAGCTTAGAATCGACAGGGTACTACGAGCAGTACTTC.

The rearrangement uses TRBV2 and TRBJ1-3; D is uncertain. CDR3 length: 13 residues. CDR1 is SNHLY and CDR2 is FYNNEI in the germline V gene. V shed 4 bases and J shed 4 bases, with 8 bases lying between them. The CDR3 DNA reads TGTGCCAGCAGTGGGACCGACGGAAACACCATATATTTT. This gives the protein CASSGTDGNTIYF.

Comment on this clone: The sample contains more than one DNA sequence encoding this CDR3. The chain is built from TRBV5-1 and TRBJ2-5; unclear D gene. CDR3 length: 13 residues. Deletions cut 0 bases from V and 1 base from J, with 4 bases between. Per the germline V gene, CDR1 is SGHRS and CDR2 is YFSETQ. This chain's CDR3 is CASSLVSQETQYF. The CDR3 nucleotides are TGCGCCAGCAGCTTGGTCAGCCAAGAGACCCAGTACTTC.

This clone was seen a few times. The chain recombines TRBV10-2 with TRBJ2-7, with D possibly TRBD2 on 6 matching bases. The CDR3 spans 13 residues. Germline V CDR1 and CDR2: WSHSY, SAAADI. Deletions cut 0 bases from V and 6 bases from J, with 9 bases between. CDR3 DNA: TGCGCCAGCAGTGAGTCGTGGGGGGTCGAGCAGTACTTC. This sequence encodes CASSESWGVEQYF.

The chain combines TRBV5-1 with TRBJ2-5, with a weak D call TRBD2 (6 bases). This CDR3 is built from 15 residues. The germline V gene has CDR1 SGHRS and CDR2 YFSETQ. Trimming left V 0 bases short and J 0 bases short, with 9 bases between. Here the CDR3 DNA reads TGCGCCAGCAGCTTGGAAGGAGGGGACCAAGAGACCCAGTACTTC. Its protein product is CASSLEGGDQETQYF.

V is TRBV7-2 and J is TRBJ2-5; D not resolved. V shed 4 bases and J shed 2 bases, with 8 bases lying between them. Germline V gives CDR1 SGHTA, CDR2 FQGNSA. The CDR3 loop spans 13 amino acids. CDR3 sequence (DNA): TGTGCCAGCAGCTGGGCCCAGCAAGAGACCCAGTACTTC. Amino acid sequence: CASSWAQQETQYF.

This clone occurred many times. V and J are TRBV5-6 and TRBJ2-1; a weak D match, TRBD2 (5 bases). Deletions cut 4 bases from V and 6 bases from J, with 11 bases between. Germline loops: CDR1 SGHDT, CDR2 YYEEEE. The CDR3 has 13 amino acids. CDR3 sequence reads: CASSRGLVNEQFF. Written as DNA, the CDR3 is TGTGCCAGCAGCCGCGGACTTGTCAATGAGCAGTTCTTC.

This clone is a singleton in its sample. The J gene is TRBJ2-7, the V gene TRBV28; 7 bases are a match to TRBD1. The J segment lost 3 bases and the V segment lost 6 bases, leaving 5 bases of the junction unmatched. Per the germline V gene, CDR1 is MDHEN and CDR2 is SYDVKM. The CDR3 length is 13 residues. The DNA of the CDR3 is TGTGCCAGCAGACCCGGACAGGTCTACGAGCAGTACTTC. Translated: CASRPGQVYEQYF.

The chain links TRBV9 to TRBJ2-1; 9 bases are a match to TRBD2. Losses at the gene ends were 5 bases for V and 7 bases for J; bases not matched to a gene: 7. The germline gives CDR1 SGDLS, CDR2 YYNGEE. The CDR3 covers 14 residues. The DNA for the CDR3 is TGTGCCAGCAGACCTAGCGGGGCGGAAAATGAGCAGTTCTTC. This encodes CASRPSGAENEQFF.

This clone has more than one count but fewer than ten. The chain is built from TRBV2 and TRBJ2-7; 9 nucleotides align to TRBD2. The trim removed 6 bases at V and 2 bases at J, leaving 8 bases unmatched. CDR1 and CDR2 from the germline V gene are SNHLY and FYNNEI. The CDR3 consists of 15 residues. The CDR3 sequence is CASRVAGAGPYEQYF. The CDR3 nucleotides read TGTGCCAGCAGGGTAGCGGGAGCGGGACCCTACGAGCAGTACTTC.